Below are 19 T cell receptor beta chains sequenced from a single sample in a study of control samples from healthy donors and cancer patients. Assay: immunoSEQ multiplex PCR; the TCRdb copy retains only in-frame clones and omits some. The sample includes roughly 120,000 clones, less than 95% seen only once; the top ten take about 3.6%. Material for sequencing was blood. The origin of the receptors is a man younger than 40 in good health.

The chain links TRBV7-9 to TRBJ2-3; D is unresolved. Germline assignment: CDR1 SEHNR and CDR2 FQNEAQ (reference sequence). The CDR3 is 13 residues long. V shed 3 bases and J shed 1 base, with 5 bases lying between them. The chain's CDR3 is CASSLVGTDTQYF. As DNA, the CDR3 is TGTGCCAGCAGCTTGGTGGGCACAGATACGCAGTATTTT.

The rearrangement links TRBV4-3 to TRBJ2-5, with 11 bases identical to TRBD1. V lost 0 bases, J lost 5 bases, and 2 bases stayed unmatched. CDR1 and CDR2 (germline): LGHNA, YSLEER. The CDR3 runs 15 residues. CDR3: CASSQEGDRGETQYF. CDR3 DNA: TGCGCCAGCAGCCAAGAGGGGGACAGGGGGGAGACCCAGTACTTC.

The sample holds one count of this clone. The chain joins TRBV10-3 to TRBJ2-5; 9 bases match TRBD1. Germline-derived CDR1 and CDR2 are ENHRY and SYGVKD. The V segment lost 5 bases and the J segment 4 bases; nucleotides outside the gene matches: 2. The CDR3 is made up of 13 amino acids. The CDR3 sequence: CAISMGQGETQYF. DNA of the CDR3: TGTGCCATCAGTATGGGACAGGGAGAGACCCAGTACTTC.

This chain uses TRBV7-9 with TRBJ2-5; 8 bases fit TRBD1. Germline values: CDR1 SEHNR, CDR2 FQNEAQ (reference sequence). CDR3 length: 16 residues. Losses at the gene ends were 3 bases for V and 3 bases for J; bases not matched to a gene: 9. The CDR3 DNA follows: TGTGCCAGCAGCTTCTGGACAGGGAAGGCGAAAGAGACCCAGTACTTC. Protein sequence: CASSFWTGKAKETQYF.

The V call is TRBV12-3 or TRBV12-4, the J call TRBJ2-7; D unresolved. This CDR3 contains 12 residues. V lost 8 bases and J lost 2, with 10 bases in between. The CDR3 is CASSQTPYEQYF. The CDR3 DNA reads TGTGCCAGCTCGCAAACCCCCTACGAGCAGTACTTC.

This rearrangement joins TRBV15 to TRBJ2-5, with TRBD1 matching over 7 bases. CDR3 size: 14 residues. V lost 4 bases to trimming and J lost 3 bases; unmatched junction nucleotides: 5. Germline V gene lookup returns CDR1 LNHNV and CDR2 YYDKDF (reference sequence). The CDR3 DNA sequence: TGTGCCACCAGCATCCAGGGGGTTGAAGAGACCCAGTACTTC. Amino acid sequence: CATSIQGVEETQYF.

The chain is built from TRBV4-1 and TRBJ1-4, with 8 nucleotides matching TRBD1. Germline loops: CDR1 MGHRA, CDR2 YSYEKL. V dropped 4 bases and J dropped 5; count of bases not matched to a gene: 3. The CDR3 extends over 14 amino acids. CDR3 amino acids: CASSPRTGNEKLFF. DNA of the CDR3: TGCGCCAGCAGCCCTCGGACAGGGAATGAAAAACTGTTTTTT.

This clone was found a few times. Distinct nucleotide sequences in the sample also encode this CDR3. This rearrangement joins TRBV7-2 to TRBJ2-7; D remains ambiguous. V was trimmed by 2 bases and J by 3 bases, leaving 8 bases between them. Germline-derived CDR1 and CDR2 are SGHTA and FQGNSA. The CDR3 totals 13 residues. The CDR3 sequence is CASSLSPRYEQYF. The CDR3 bases are TGTGCCAGCAGCTTAAGTCCTCGCTACGAGCAGTACTTC.

The chain couples TRBV7-9 to TRBJ1-3; maybe TRBD1 (6 bases). Trimming took off 1 base at V and 3 bases at J, with 22 bases between the two ends. The length of the CDR3 is 19 residues. The V gene's germline CDR1 is SEHNR and CDR2 FQNEAQ (reference sequence). The CDR3: CASSLVRQVMTVHGNTIYF. In DNA, the CDR3 is TGTGCCAGCAGCTTAGTCAGACAGGTAATGACAGTCCATGGAAACACCATATATTTT.

CDR3 loop: CASSLGLAGVEQYF. The DNA for the CDR3 is TGTGCCAGCAGCTTAGGACTAGCGGGGGTCGAGCAGTACTTC. The V gene is TRBV11-2, the J gene TRBJ2-7, with 12 bases that match TRBD2. The ends lost 1 base at V and 6 bases at J; junction bases unmatched: 1. CDR1 and CDR2 (germline): SGHAT, FQNNGV. The CDR3 consists of 14 residues.

This sequence joins TRBV11-3 and TRBJ2-5; TRBD2 agrees at 9 bases. This CDR3 region has 18 residues. Germline CDR1 SGHNT, CDR2 YENEEA. V trimming: 5 bases; J trimming: 3 bases; junction bases outside the gene matches: 16. The chain's CDR3 is CASSPSLGAGGRKETQYF. The CDR3 nucleotides read TGTGCCAGCAGCCCCAGCCTGGGGGCGGGGGGGCGAAAAGAGACCCAGTACTTC.

This chain joins TRBV28 and TRBJ1-5, with D tentatively TRBD1 (5 bases). Trimming cost V 5 bases and J 5 bases, with 16 bases left between them. Germline CDR1 reads MDHEN; CDR2 reads SYDVKM. This CDR3 is built from 15 residues. CDR3 sequence (DNA): TGTGCCAGCAGTAGCCGGGGCTTAGGGGATCAGCCCCAGCATTTT. Protein product: CASSSRGLGDQPQHF. Looking up the rest from reference TRBV28 and TRBJ1-5 gives the full variable domain: DVKVTQSSRYLVKRTGEKVFLECVQDMDHENMFWYRQDPGLGLRLIYFSYDVKMKEKGDIPEGYSVSREKKERFSLILESASTNQTSMYLCASSSRGLGDQPQHFGDGTRLSIL.

The chain links TRBV27 to TRBJ2-7; D might be TRBD1 (6 bases). The V and J ends lost 3 bases and 0 bases respectively, with 12 bases between them. The length of the CDR3 is 15 residues. The germline V gene encodes CDR1 MNHEY and CDR2 SMNVEV (reference sequence). The chain's CDR3 is CASSFTQGSSYEQYF. As DNA, the CDR3 is TGTGCCAGCAGTTTTACACAGGGCAGCTCCTACGAGCAGTACTTC.

V usage is TRBV3-1 (or the pseudogene TRBV3-2) and J usage is TRBJ2-5, with 7 bases fitting TRBD2. V lost 4 bases, J lost 1 base, and 3 bases stayed unmatched. The CDR3 spans 14 residues. Germline V lookup: CDR1 LGHDT, CDR2 YNNKEL (reference sequence). Here the CDR3 DNA reads TGTGCCAGCAGCCCCTGGACTAGCCAAGAGACCCAGTACTTC. Amino acids: CASSPWTSQETQYF.

This chain joins TRBV10-3 and TRBJ1-1; 9 nucleotides match TRBD1. After removal of 10 bases from V and 4 bases from J, the junction contained 7 bases not matched to a gene. The CDR3 is 13 amino acids. The V gene's germline CDR1 is ENHRY and CDR2 SYGVKD. The CDR3: CATQGTGPTEAFF. The CDR3 bases are TGTGCCACACAAGGGACAGGGCCCACTGAAGCTTTCTTT.

The rearrangement joins TRBV7-9 to TRBJ1-2; maybe TRBD1 (5 bases). The CDR3 sequence is 16 residues long. CDR1 is SEHNR, CDR2 FQNEAQ, per germline (reference sequence). V was shortened by 5 bases and J by 4 bases, with 20 bases between the two germline ends. This chain's CDR3 is CASSRGESGSAYGYTF. The CDR3 DNA follows: TGTGCCAGCAGCCGAGGGGAGTCAGGTTCGGCCTATGGCTACACCTTC.

The CDR3 spells CASSFTRNEQFF. DNA of the CDR3: TGTGCCAGCAGCTTCACCCGGAATGAGCAGTTCTTC. The chain carries TRBV12-3 or TRBV12-4 and TRBJ2-1; D gene ambiguous. CDR3 size: 12 residues. V was clipped by 6 bases and J by 7 bases, with 10 bases between them.

V is TRBV7-2 and J is TRBJ2-5; 14 positions match TRBD2. This CDR3 is built from 16 residues. V gave up 3 bases and J gave up 2 bases; unmatched junction bases: 2. Per germline, CDR1 SGHTA and CDR2 FQGNSA. CDR3 sequence: CASSFWTSGGQETQYF. CDR3 in DNA: TGTGCCAGCAGCTTCTGGACTAGCGGGGGGCAAGAGACCCAGTACTTC.

The J gene is TRBJ1-1, the V gene TRBV28; weak D call: TRBD1 (6 bases). The CDR3 has 17 amino acids. Germline V gene lookup returns CDR1 MDHEN and CDR2 SYDVKM. Trimming shortened V by 4 bases and J by 8 bases, and 26 bases separated the two germline ends. The CDR3 region is CASSSPWTANAIYEAFF. The DNA for the CDR3 is TGTGCCAGCAGTTCTCCTTGGACAGCCAACGCGATCTACGAAGCTTTCTTT.